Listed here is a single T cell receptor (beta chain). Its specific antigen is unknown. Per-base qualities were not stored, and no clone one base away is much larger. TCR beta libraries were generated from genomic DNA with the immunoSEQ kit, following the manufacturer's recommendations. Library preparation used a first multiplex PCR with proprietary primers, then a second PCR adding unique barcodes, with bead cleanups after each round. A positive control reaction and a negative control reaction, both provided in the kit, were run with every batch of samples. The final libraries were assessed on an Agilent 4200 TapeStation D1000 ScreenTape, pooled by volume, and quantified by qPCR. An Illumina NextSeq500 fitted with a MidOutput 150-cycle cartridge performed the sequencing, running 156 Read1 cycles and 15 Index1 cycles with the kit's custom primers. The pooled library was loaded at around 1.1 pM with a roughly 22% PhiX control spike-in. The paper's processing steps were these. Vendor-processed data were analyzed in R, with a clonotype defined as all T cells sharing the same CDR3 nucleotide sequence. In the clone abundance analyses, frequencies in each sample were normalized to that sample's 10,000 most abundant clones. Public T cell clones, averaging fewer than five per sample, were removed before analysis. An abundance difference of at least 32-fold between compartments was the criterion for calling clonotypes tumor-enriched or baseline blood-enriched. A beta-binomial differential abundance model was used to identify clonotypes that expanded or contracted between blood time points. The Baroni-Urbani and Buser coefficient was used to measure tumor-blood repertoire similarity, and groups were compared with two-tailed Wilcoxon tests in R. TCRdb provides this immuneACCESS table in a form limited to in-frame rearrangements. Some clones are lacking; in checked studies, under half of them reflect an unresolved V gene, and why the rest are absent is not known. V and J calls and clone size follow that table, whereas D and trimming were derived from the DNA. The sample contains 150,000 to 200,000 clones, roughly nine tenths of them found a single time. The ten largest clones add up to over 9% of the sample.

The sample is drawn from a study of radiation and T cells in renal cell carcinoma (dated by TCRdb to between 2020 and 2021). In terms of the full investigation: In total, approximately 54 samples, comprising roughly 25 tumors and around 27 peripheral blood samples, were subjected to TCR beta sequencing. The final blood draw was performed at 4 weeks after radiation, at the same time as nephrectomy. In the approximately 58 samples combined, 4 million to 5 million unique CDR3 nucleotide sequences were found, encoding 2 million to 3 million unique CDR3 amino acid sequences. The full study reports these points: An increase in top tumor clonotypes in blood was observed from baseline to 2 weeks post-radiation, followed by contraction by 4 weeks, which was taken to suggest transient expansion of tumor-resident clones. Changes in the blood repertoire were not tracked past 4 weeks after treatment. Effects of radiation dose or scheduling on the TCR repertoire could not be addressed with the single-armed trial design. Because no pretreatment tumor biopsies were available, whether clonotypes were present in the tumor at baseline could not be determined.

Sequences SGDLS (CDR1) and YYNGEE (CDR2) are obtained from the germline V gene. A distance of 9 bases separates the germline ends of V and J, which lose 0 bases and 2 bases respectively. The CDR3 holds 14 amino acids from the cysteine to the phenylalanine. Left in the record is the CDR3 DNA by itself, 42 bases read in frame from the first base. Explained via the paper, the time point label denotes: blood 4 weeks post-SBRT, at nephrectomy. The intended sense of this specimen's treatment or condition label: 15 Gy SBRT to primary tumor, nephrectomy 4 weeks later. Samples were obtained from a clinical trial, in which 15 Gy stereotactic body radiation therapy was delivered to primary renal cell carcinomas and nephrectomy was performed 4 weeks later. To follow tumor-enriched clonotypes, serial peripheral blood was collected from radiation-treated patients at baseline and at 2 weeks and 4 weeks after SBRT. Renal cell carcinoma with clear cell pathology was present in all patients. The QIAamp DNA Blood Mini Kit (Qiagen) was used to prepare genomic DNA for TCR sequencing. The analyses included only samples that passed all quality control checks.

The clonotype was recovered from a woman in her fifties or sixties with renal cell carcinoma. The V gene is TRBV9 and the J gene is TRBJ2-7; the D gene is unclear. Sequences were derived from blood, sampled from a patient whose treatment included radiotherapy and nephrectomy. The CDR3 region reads CASSVGAATYEQYF. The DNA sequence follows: TGTGCCAGCAGCGTAGGGGCAGCAACCTACGAGCAGTACTTC.